A single sample is the source of the 10 T cell receptor beta chains below, sequenced in a study of radiotherapy plus CTLA-4 blockade in lung cancer. Libraries were prepared by immunoSEQ multiplex PCR; TCRdb keeps only in-frame clonotypes and omits some of them. In the table there are roughly 50,000 clones, around nine tenths of which are singletons. The input for sequencing was peripheral blood, taken from a patient treated with radiotherapy plus ipilimumab. The receptors originated from a human donor with non-small cell lung cancer whose response to radiotherapy plus ipilimumab could not be evaluated.

The J gene is TRBJ1-1, the V gene TRBV2, with D possibly matching TRBD1 (6 bases). Deletions cut 5 bases from V and 4 bases from J, with 11 bases between. Germline assignment: CDR1 SNHLY and CDR2 FYNNEI. This CDR3 region has 13 residues. The CDR3, as DNA: TGTGCCAGCAGTACAGGGATAGGCACTGAAGCTTTCTTT. This encodes CASSTGIGTEAFF.

The chain carries TRBV19 and TRBJ2-2, with 10 bases lining up with TRBD1. The V segment lost 7 bases and the J segment 3 bases; nucleotides outside the gene matches: 5. This CDR3 comprises 15 residues. Germline V gene data show CDR1 as LNHDA and CDR2 as SQIVND (reference sequence). The CDR3 sequence is CASTPGTGDTGELFF. The CDR3 nucleotides read TGTGCCAGTACTCCCGGGACAGGGGACACCGGGGAGCTGTTTTTT. Filled out from reference TRBV19 and TRBJ2-2, the complete variable domain reads DGGITQSPKYLFRKEGQNVTLSCEQNLNHDAMYWYRQDPGQGLRLIYYSQIVNDFQKGDIAEGYSVSREKKESFPLTVTSAQKNPTAFYLCASTPGTGDTGELFFGEGSRLTVL.

J is TRBJ1-4 and V is TRBV5-4, with TRBD1 matching 7 bases. This CDR3 spans 14 amino acids. With 1 base clipped from V and 7 bases from J, the junction kept 4 bases outside the gene matches. CDR1 and CDR2 from the germline V gene are SGHNT and YYREEE (reference sequence). The chain's CDR3 is CASSLPGGAEKLFF. The CDR3, as DNA: TGTGCCAGCAGCTTGCCAGGGGGAGCTGAAAAACTGTTTTTT.

This clone was counted once. The genes are TRBV9 and TRBJ2-3, with 12 bases fitting TRBD2. The CDR3 is 17 amino acids. V was pared by 0 bases and J by 1 base, with 3 bases of the junction left unmatched. The germline CDR1 and CDR2 sequences are SGDLS and YYNGEE. CDR3 amino acids: CASSVAASGRGTDTQYF. The CDR3, as DNA: TGTGCCAGCAGCGTAGCAGCTAGCGGGAGGGGCACAGATACGCAGTATTTT.

This clone was seen just once. The rearrangement joins TRBV5-1 to TRBJ1-4, with 7 bases matching TRBD1. The V gene end was trimmed by 2 bases and the J gene end by 8 bases; junction bases not matched to a gene: 3. There are 13 residues in the CDR3. Germline lookup yields CDR1 SGHRS and CDR2 YFSETQ. The CDR3 spells CASSLGGEEKLFF. As DNA, the CDR3 is TGCGCCAGCAGCTTAGGGGGCGAGGAAAAACTGTTTTTT.

The V gene is TRBV7-2, the J gene TRBJ2-4, with 8 nucleotides matching TRBD2. J gave up 1 base and V 5 bases, and 7 bases lay outside the gene matches. Germline loops: CDR1 SGHTA, CDR2 FQGNSA. The CDR3 runs to 16 residues. The chain's CDR3 is CASSPPGLVAKNIQYF. The CDR3, as DNA: TGTGCCAGCAGCCCACCGGGACTAGTGGCCAAAAACATTCAGTACTTC.

V gene TRBV7-2 combines with J gene TRBJ2-5; the match to TRBD2 covers 8 bases. J gave up 5 bases and V 4 bases, and 6 bases lay outside the gene matches. The length of the CDR3 is 14 residues. Germline CDR1 and CDR2: SGHTA and FQGNSA. CDR3 sequence: CASSYSGAGETQYF. The CDR3 DNA reads as TGTGCCAGCAGCTATAGCGGGGCGGGGGAGACCCAGTACTTC. The variable domain in full, completed from reference TRBV7-2 and TRBJ2-5, reads GAGVSQSPSNKVTEKGKDVELRCDPISGHTALYWYRQSLGQGLEFLIYFQGNSAPDKSGLPSDRFSAERTGGSVSTLTIQRTQQEDSAVYLCASSYSGAGETQYFGPGTRLLVL.

The chain employs TRBV2 and TRBJ2-3; a possible D gene is TRBD2 (7 bases). Deletions cut 8 bases from V and 4 bases from J, with 13 bases between. CDR3 length equals 13 residues. From germline, CDR1 is SNHLY and CDR2 FYNNEI. CDR3 sequence (DNA): TGTGCCAGCGTAAGGGGGGGCGCAGATACGCAGTATTTT. As protein: CASVRGGADTQYF.

This chain joins TRBV5-4 and TRBJ1-3; TRBD1 agrees at 8 bases. Trimming took 4 bases from V and 3 from J; bases not matched to a gene: 3. CDR3 length: 14 residues. CDR1 SGHNT and CDR2 YYREEE come from the germline V gene (reference sequence). The CDR3 DNA reads as TGTGCCAGCAGCCTGGACAGGGTTGGAAACACCATATATTTT. Its translation is CASSLDRVGNTIYF.

The genes are TRBV9 and TRBJ2-5; D perhaps matches TRBD2 (6 bases). The V gene lost 0 bases and the J gene lost 1 base, with 10 bases spanning the gap. This CDR3 comprises 15 residues. Germline V gives CDR1 SGDLS, CDR2 YYNGEE. The CDR3 is CASSVGGVTQETQYF. CDR3 coding DNA: TGTGCCAGCAGCGTAGGGGGGGTTACCCAAGAGACCCAGTACTTC. The variable domain in full, with the rest retrieved from reference TRBV9 and TRBJ2-5, is DSGVTQTPKHLITATGQRVTLRCSPRSGDLSVYWYQQSLDQGLQFLIQYYNGEERAKGNILERFSAQQFPDLHSELNLSSLELGDSALYFCASSVGGVTQETQYFGPGTRLLVL.